The 28 T cell receptor beta chains given below trace back to one sample, sequenced in a study of CXCR3-negative and CXCR3-positive naive CD8 T cells. Points from the study as a whole: CXCR3-positive naive cells carried more hydrophobic TRB CDR3s than CXCR3-negative naive cells did.

For these receptors, no antigen is known. TRB cDNA was prepared as libraries by UMI-labeled 5' RACE. TCRdb reanalyzed the 5' RACE reads and collapses them to one entry per CDR3 protein, without DNA. The listing contains over 95,000 distinct CDR3 sequences. The sample comprised naive CXCR3+ CD8+ T cells from blood. Subset here: CD45RO-CCR7+CD27+CD95- naive CD8+ T cells expressing CXCR3 (TNR3+). Every receptor here comes from a human donor in good health. Some clones in this sample may be carry-over from other donors' samples.

The chain recombines TRBV29-1 with TRBJ2-7; TCRdb calls TRBD2, which cannot be checked without DNA. In germline, CDR1 is SQVTM, CDR2 ANQGSEA. The CDR3 runs 11 residues. The CDR3 reads CSVRRANEQYF.

This chain links TRBV28 with TRBJ2-1. Germline V gene lookup returns CDR1 MDHEN and CDR2 SYDVKM. This CDR3 has 14 amino acids. CDR3 loop: CASSFVNRRSEQFF.

J is TRBJ2-1 and V is TRBV18. Germline CDR1 and CDR2: KGHSH and LQKENI. The CDR3 extends over 15 amino acids. The CDR3 loop is CASSPSGDSYNEQFF.

The chain links TRBV13 to TRBJ2-7; TCRdb's D call of TRBD2 is untestable without DNA. The CDR3 consists of 16 residues. Germline loops: CDR1 PRHDT, CDR2 FYEKMQ (reference sequence). The CDR3 reads CASSLGAGSSSYEQYF. Drawing the rest from reference TRBV13 and TRBJ2-7, the complete variable domain is AAGVIQSPRHLIKEKRETATLKCYPIPRHDTVYWYQQGPGQDPQFLISFYEKMQSDKGSIPDRFSAQQFSDYHSELNMSSLELGDSALYFCASSLGAGSSSYEQYFGPGTRLTVT.

The V call is TRBV7-2, the J call TRBJ2-7; TCRdb selects TRBD1, and the lack of DNA leaves this call unchecked. The CDR3 is 15 residues long. CDR1 and CDR2 (germline): SGHTA, FQGNSA. CDR3 protein: CASSKTGGISYEQYF. The variable domain in full, with the rest retrieved from reference TRBV7-2 and TRBJ2-7, is GAGVSQSPSNKVTEKGKDVELRCDPISGHTALYWYRQSLGQGLEFLIYFQGNSAPDKSGLPSDRFSAERTGGSVSTLTIQRTQQEDSAVYLCASSKTGGISYEQYFGPGTRLTVT.

This chain links TRBV25-1 with TRBJ1-1; TCRdb designates TRBD1, a call that cannot be tested without DNA. The CDR3 consists of 21 residues. In germline, CDR1 is MGHDK, CDR2 SYGVNS. The CDR3 protein is CASSESWTQTSVGTGMPEAFF.

This chain connects TRBV19 to TRBJ1-1; TCRdb selects TRBD1, and the lack of DNA leaves this call unchecked. Germline CDR1 is LNHDA and CDR2 is SQIVND (reference sequence). This CDR3 comprises 16 residues. The CDR3 loop is CASSNYFDQGLEEAFF.

The chain uses TRBV5-6 and TRBJ1-1; TCRdb reports TRBD1, a call that lacks DNA to check it against. From germline, CDR1 is SGHDT and CDR2 YYEEEE. The CDR3 loop spans 14 amino acids. The CDR3 region is CASRGAGENTEAFF.

The J gene is TRBJ2-3, the V gene TRBV28; checking the TCRdb D call of TRBD1 is not possible without DNA. CDR3 size: 14 residues. Germline CDR1 is MDHEN and CDR2 is SYDVKM. CDR3 sequence: CASSFRQSTDTQYF.

The chain uses TRBV9 and TRBJ1-3. The CDR3 extends over 13 amino acids. CDR1 is SGDLS, CDR2 YYNGEE, per germline. The CDR3 loop is CASSSTSGNTIYF.

The chain couples TRBV7-9 to TRBJ1-4. The CDR3 is 16 residues long. Germline loops: CDR1 SEHNR, CDR2 FQNEAQ (reference sequence). This CDR3 reads CASSLGLGIKDEKLFF.

CDR3 region: CASSQDLLGLAGTYEQYF. This rearrangement joins TRBV4-2 to TRBJ2-7; TCRdb gives TRBD2 as the D gene, but with no DNA this cannot be confirmed. The CDR3 consists of 18 residues. CDR1 LGHNA and CDR2 YNFKEQ come from the germline V gene.

V is TRBV19 and J is TRBJ2-7. Germline-derived CDR1 and CDR2 are LNHDA and SQIVND (reference sequence). The CDR3 sequence is 15 residues long. CDR3 loop: CASSIDSGRTYEQYF.

The chain has TRBV19 and TRBJ1-1. The germline V gene has CDR1 LNHDA and CDR2 SQIVND (reference sequence). The CDR3 runs 11 residues. CDR3 sequence: CASSMEFSAFF.

The rearrangement links TRBV5-1 to TRBJ2-1; TCRdb calls TRBD1, which cannot be checked without DNA. CDR1 and CDR2 from the germline V gene are SGHRS and YFSETQ. The CDR3 spans 18 residues. The chain's CDR3 is CASSRGTGGDSTYNEQFF.

This rearrangement joins TRBV7-3 to TRBJ2-1; TCRdb picks TRBD2, but there is no DNA to check that call. In germline, CDR1 is SGHTA, CDR2 FQGTGA. This CDR3 has 16 residues. The CDR3 region is CASSSDLAGPYNEQFF.

The chain employs TRBV29-1 and TRBJ1-3; TCRdb's D gene call, TRBD1, goes unchecked for lack of DNA. There are 16 residues in the CDR3. CDR1 is SQVTM, CDR2 ANQGSEA, per germline. CDR3: CSVGPIAGDSGNTIYF.

The CDR3 region is CSVEVGGDSELVSYEQYF. The chain couples TRBV29-1 to TRBJ2-7; TCRdb lists TRBD1, though no DNA is available to test this call. The CDR3 sequence is 18 residues long. The V gene's germline CDR1 is SQVTM and CDR2 ANQGSEA.

The chain links TRBV19 to TRBJ2-7; absent DNA, TCRdb's TRBD1 call cannot be checked. The length of the CDR3 is 16 residues. CDR1 and CDR2 from the germline V gene are LNHDA and SQIVND (reference sequence). CDR3 in amino acids: CASSFSPGTFSYEQYF. Variable domain in full (rest from reference TRBV19 and TRBJ2-7): DGGITQSPKYLFRKEGQNVTLSCEQNLNHDAMYWYRQDPGQGLRLIYYSQIVNDFQKGDIAEGYSVSREKKESFPLTVTSAQKNPTAFYLCASSFSPGTFSYEQYFGPGTRLTVT.

This chain joins TRBV4-3 and TRBJ2-5; as DNA is missing, the TRBD2 call by TCRdb cannot be tested. The CDR3 is made up of 18 amino acids. Germline V gives CDR1 LGHNA, CDR2 YSLEER. The chain's CDR3 is CASSQTTPGVAGEETQYF.

The chain is built from TRBV7-6 and TRBJ2-1; TCRdb gives TRBD1 as the D gene, but with no DNA this cannot be confirmed. Germline V gene lookup returns CDR1 SGHVS and CDR2 FNYEAQ. The CDR3 extends over 15 amino acids. This CDR3 reads CASSHRAGEYNEQFF.

The chain has TRBV4-1 and TRBJ1-1; TCRdb calls TRBD1, which cannot be checked without DNA. Looked up from germline, CDR1 is MGHRA and CDR2 is YSYEKL. The CDR3 covers 19 residues. The CDR3 loop is CASSRTSNPLGRLNTEAFF.

The chain carries TRBV9 and TRBJ2-7; with no DNA, the TCRdb D assignment of TRBD1 cannot be verified. The CDR3 sequence is 15 residues long. Germline V gene lookup returns CDR1 SGDLS and CDR2 YYNGEE. The CDR3 reads CASSVETGLSYEQYF.

The V and J genes are TRBV29-1 and TRBJ1-1. Per germline, CDR1 SQVTM and CDR2 ANQGSEA. This CDR3 is 14 amino acids long. CDR3: CSVEERREDTEAFF.

The gene calls are TRBV29-1 and TRBJ2-3; the D call from TCRdb, TRBD2, cannot be confirmed without DNA. Germline V CDR1 and CDR2: SQVTM, ANQGSEA. The CDR3 has 15 amino acids. The CDR3 here is CSEGLAGVGTDTQYF.

V is TRBV28 and J is TRBJ2-7; TCRdb outputs TRBD1, but without DNA this stays unchecked. The CDR3 runs 12 residues. Germline V gives CDR1 MDHEN, CDR2 SYDVKM. The CDR3 loop reads CASSYDRGWQYF. Filled out from reference TRBV28 and TRBJ2-7, the complete variable domain reads DVKVTQSSRYLVKRTGEKVFLECVQDMDHENMFWYRQDPGLGLRLIYFSYDVKMKEKGDIPEGYSVSREKKERFSLILESASTNQTSMYLCASSYDRGWQYFGPGTRLTVT.

V and J are TRBV15 and TRBJ2-5. The CDR3 sequence is 16 residues long. Germline CDR1 LNHNV, CDR2 YYDKDF (reference sequence). CDR3 residues: CATSRISQGDQETQYF.

The chain links TRBV12-3 or TRBV12-4 to TRBJ2-7. The CDR3 consists of 14 residues. The CDR3 loop is CASSFGDRSYEQYF.